These 3 T cell receptor beta chains originate from one sample sequenced in a study of identical twins. TCRdb re-called the 5' RACE reads through MiXCR, storing one row per CDR3 protein. The table shows about 150,000 distinct CDR3 sequences, with under 4.5% occurring only once. Sequencing was carried out using memory T cells sorted from blood. The receptors shown here come from a young man in good health.

This clonotype was seen ten or more times. This chain uses TRBV20-1 with TRBJ2-7, with a possible D match to TRBD1 (5 bases). Germline V lookup: CDR1 DFQATT, CDR2 SNEGSKA (reference sequence). V lost 4 bases to trimming and J lost 3 bases, with 10 bases between them. The CDR3 loop spans 12 amino acids. This CDR3 reads CSATETVYEQYF. Written as DNA, the CDR3 is TGCAGTGCTACAGAGACAGTCTACGAGCAGTACTTC.

This clonotype showed up many times. For the CDR3, the DNA is TGTGCCAGCAGCCTAGGGCCCCCATCTGGACAGGGGGCTCGACATGGCTACACCTTC. Translating it yields CASSLGPPSGQGARHGYTF. V and J are TRBV5-6 and TRBJ1-2, with 11 bases matching TRBD1. CDR3 length: 19 residues. After removal of 4 bases from V and 6 bases from J, the junction contained 20 bases not matched to a gene. The V gene's germline CDR1 is SGHDT and CDR2 YYEEEE.

Ten or more counts support this clonotype. The J gene is TRBJ2-5, the V gene TRBV7-2; 7 bases align to TRBD2. The germline gives CDR1 SGHTA, CDR2 FQGNSA. There are 13 residues in the CDR3. Trimming cost V 5 bases and J 4 bases; bases outside gene matches: 4. The CDR3: CASSPGRLETQYF. CDR3 coding DNA: TGTGCCAGCAGCCCCGGGAGGTTAGAGACCCAGTACTTC.